This is a list of T cell receptor beta chains from one sample in a study of Ad26.COV2.S vaccination and SARS-CoV-2 variants. The data were produced by immunoSEQ multiplex PCR, yet TCRdb's version contains in-frame clones alone and is incomplete. Among about 440,000 clones, approximately 90% were seen once, and the ten largest hold roughly 13%. Sequenced here: peripheral blood, sampled in a trial of Ad26.COV2.S vaccine versus placebo. The receptors were sampled from a person aged 18 to 59 who received the Ad26.COV2.S COVID-19 vaccine or a placebo. CDR3s include the opening cysteine and the closing phenylalanine or tryptophan. The D gene is left open where the match is weak. Rows may omit the clone size; those that give it use once, few, many or a size class.

CATSDYGGLSETQYF | TGTGCCACCAGTGATTACGGGGGGCTTAGTGAGACCCAGTACTTC | - | TRBV24-1 | - | TRBJ2-5
CASSFGRLAKNIQYF | TGTGCCAGCAGCTTTGGCCGACTAGCCAAAAACATTCAGTACTTC | few | TRBV7-9 | - | TRBJ2-4
CASRGTKKVYEQYF | TGTGCCAGCAGGGGGACAAAAAAGGTGTACGAGCAGTACTTC | - | TRBV2 | - | TRBJ2-7
CASSGPGTGPPAGYTF | TGCGCCAGCAGCGGTCCCGGGACAGGGCCCCCGGCGGGCTACACCTTC | - | TRBV5-1 | TRBD1 | TRBJ1-2
CASSLGISNQPQHF | TGTGCCAGCAGCTTAGGTATAAGCAATCAGCCCCAGCATTTT | - | TRBV7-8 | - | TRBJ1-5
CSASFGRAAYEQYF | TGCAGTGCTAGTTTCGGGAGGGCCGCCTACGAGCAGTACTTC | once | TRBV20-1 | TRBD2 | TRBJ2-7
CASSILGRRSSYNEQFF | TGTGCCAGTAGTATTCTAGGACGGAGAAGCTCCTACAATGAGCAGTTCTTC | - | TRBV19 | - | TRBJ2-1
CASSEGGGVSPLHF | TGTGCCAGCAGTGAGGGGGGAGGGGTATCACCCCTCCACTTT | - | TRBV6-1 | - | TRBJ1-6
CVTNQAASYGYTF | TGTGTCACAAACCAGGCGGCTAGCTATGGCTACACCTTC | - | TRBV6-6 | - | TRBJ1-2
CASSSHSNSPLHF | TGTGCCAGCAGCTCCCATTCAAATTCACCCCTCCACTTT | - | TRBV12-3/TRBV12-4 | - | TRBJ1-6
CSVEDVGLIGYTF | TGCAGCGTTGAAGATGTCGGGTTAATAGGCTACACCTTC | - | TRBV29-1 | - | TRBJ1-2